The clone carrying this TCR beta chain was found a few times. The data are from a study of T cell changes during pregnancy in multiple sclerosis. The CDR3 runs to 15 residues. Germline V lookup: CDR1 ENHRY, CDR2 SYGVKD. With V trimmed by 10 bases and J by 0 bases, 6 bases remained unmatched. TCRdb keeps only in-frame clones here, not all; method: immunoSEQ multiplex PCR. The table records 90,000 to 100,000 clones, about 90% of them present only once. The receptor was derived from a female donor in good health, enrolled as a control in a pregnancy study. The chain has TRBV10-3 and TRBJ1-6, with 7 nucleotides matching TRBD1. The sample consisted of peripheral blood, taken after pregnancy. CDR3 DNA: TGTGCCAGTGGACAGGCGGACTCCTATAATTCACCCCTCCACTTT. Its protein is CASGQADSYNSPLHF.